The TCR beta chain under discussion was sequenced for a study of T-cell memory formation after mild COVID-19. Of note for this clonotype: What it binds is not known.

Germline V gene sequence: CDR1 SQVTM, CDR2 ANQGSEA. This CDR3 comprises 12 residues. The V end was cut by 7 bases, the J end by 4 bases, with 13 bases between. General study points: Mainly in CM and EM were contracting CD4+ clones; CD8+ were in EMRA.

TCRalpha and TCRbeta libraries used 5'RACE with constant-segment primers and UMIs. TCRdb reprocessed the 5' RACE reads via MiXCR and lists one record per CDR3 protein. The sample contains around 160,000 distinct CDR3 sequences, around a tenth of which appear only once. Sequencing was carried out using PBMCs or a T cell subset sorted from them (not recorded which). The TCR was taken from a man aged 18 to 29 who had mild COVID-19 (a few samples of this study predate the infection). Cell type and time point are not known. V usage is TRBV29-1 and J usage is TRBJ1-1; D is uncertain. The CDR3 DNA sequence: TGCAGCGCTCTAAAAAGTTCCACTGAAGCTTTCTTT. Encoded protein: CSALKSSTEAFF.